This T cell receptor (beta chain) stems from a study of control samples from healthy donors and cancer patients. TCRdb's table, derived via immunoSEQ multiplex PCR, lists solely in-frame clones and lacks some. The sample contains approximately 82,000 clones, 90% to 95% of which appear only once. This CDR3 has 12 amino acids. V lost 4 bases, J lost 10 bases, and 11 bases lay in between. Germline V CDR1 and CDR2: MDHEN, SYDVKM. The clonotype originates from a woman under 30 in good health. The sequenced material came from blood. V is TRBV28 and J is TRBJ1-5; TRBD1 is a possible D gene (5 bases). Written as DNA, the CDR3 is TGTGCCAGCAGTTGGGGCCCGTCCCCCCAGCATTTT. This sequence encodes CASSWGPSPQHF.